These T cell receptor beta chains were read from a single sample in a study of T cell responses to AZD1222 COVID-19 vaccine. Assay used: immunoSEQ multiplex PCR; TCRdb lists only in-frame clones, some missing. Of 150,000 to 200,000 clones listed, approximately 90% are singletons. The sequencing used peripheral blood, collected 28 days after the second dose of the MenACWY control vaccine. The receptors come from an adult who received the MenACWY meningococcal vaccine as a control. Both conserved end residues are part of each CDR3. A D gene is named only where the DNA matches it firmly. Clone size is not always given. Where it is, it says once, few, many or a class for expanded clones.

17,TRBV4-1,.,TRBJ2-4,.,CASSLQAALGAKNIQYF,TGCGCCAGCAGCCTCCAGGCCGCACTAGGGGCCAAAAACATTCAGTACTTC
15,TRBV5-1,TRBD1,TRBJ1-1,once,CASTDPTGGNTEAFF,TGCGCCAGCACCGACCCGACAGGGGGGAACACTGAAGCTTTCTTT
16,TRBV13,TRBD2,TRBJ2-3,.,CASSSPSSGGTDTQYF,TGTGCCAGCAGTTCCCCCTCTAGCGGGGGCACAGATACGCAGTATTTT
13,TRBV30,.,TRBJ1-5,few,CAWSADSNQPQHF,TGTGCCTGGAGTGCGGACAGCAATCAGCCCCAGCATTTT
14,TRBV5-1,.,TRBJ2-5,.,CASSLNAFQETQYF,TGCGCCAGCAGCTTGAACGCGTTCCAAGAGACCCAGTACTTC
14,TRBV10-3,TRBD1,TRBJ1-3,.,CAISQGVSGNTIYF,TGTGCCATCTCACAGGGGGTCTCTGGAAACACCATATATTTT
12,TRBV7-9,.,TRBJ1-2,.,CASSPQGHGYTF,TGTGCCAGCAGCCCGCAGGGCCATGGCTACACCTTC
14,TRBV5-1,TRBD1,TRBJ2-7,.,CASSLGQGVDEQYF,TGCGCCAGCAGCCTGGGACAGGGGGTTGACGAGCAGTACTTC
15,TRBV28,TRBD1,TRBJ2-7,.,CASSLGSGQGREQYF,TGTGCCAGCAGTTTAGGTTCGGGACAGGGACGCGAGCAGTACTTC
16,TRBV7-2,TRBD2,TRBJ2-5,.,CASSLGLAGGQETQYF,TGTGCCAGCAGTCTTGGACTAGCGGGAGGTCAAGAGACCCAGTACTTC
16,TRBV3-1/TRBV3-2,TRBD1,TRBJ1-2,.,CASSLSGGGRVDGYTF,TGTGCCAGCAGCCTCTCAGGGGGGGGAAGGGTAGATGGCTACACCTTC
15,TRBV30,.,TRBJ1-4,.,CAWSDTRGRSEKLFF,TGTGCCTGGAGTGACACGCGGGGGCGGTCCGAAAAACTGTTTTTT
14,TRBV30,.,TRBJ1-1,.,CAWSVDGVHTEAFF,TGTGCCTGGAGTGTTGATGGGGTGCACACTGAAGCTTTCTTT
13,TRBV15,.,TRBJ2-7,.,CATSAAFGGEQYF,TGTGCCACCAGCGCCGCGTTCGGGGGCGAGCAGTACTTC
15,TRBV29-1,TRBD1,TRBJ2-3,.,CSVPQGALTTDTQYF,TGCAGCGTCCCCCAGGGGGCCCTAACTACAGATACGCAGTATTTT
17,TRBV3-1/TRBV3-2,.,TRBJ1-6,.,CASSLGGAGSPNSPLHF,TGTGCCAGCAGCCTCGGGGGAGCGGGAAGCCCAAATTCACCCCTCCACTTT
17,TRBV7-9,TRBD2,TRBJ2-5,.,CASSLEVAGGHGETQYF,TGTGCCAGCAGCTTAGAGGTAGCGGGAGGCCATGGGGAGACCCAGTACTTC
13,TRBV10-3,.,TRBJ1-1,.,CAISDSQNTEAFF,TGTGCCATCAGTGACTCCCAGAACACTGAAGCTTTCTTT
12,TRBV30,.,TRBJ1-1,.,CAWIPVNTEAFF,TGTGCCTGGATACCAGTGAACACTGAAGCTTTCTTT
17,TRBV4-2,TRBD2,TRBJ2-5,.,CASSQDTLAGLQETQYF,TGTGCCAGCAGCCAAGATACACTAGCGGGGTTACAAGAGACCCAGTACTTC
13,TRBV27,.,TRBJ1-5,.,CASSETGGQPQHF,TGTGCCAGCAGTGAAACGGGAGGCCAGCCCCAGCATTTT
13,TRBV6-5,.,TRBJ1-5,.,CASSRGGNQPQHF,TGTGCCAGCAGTAGGGGGGGGAATCAGCCCCAGCATTTT
15,TRBV18,.,TRBJ1-2,.,CASSPRRDIDFGYTF,TGTGCCAGCTCACCACGGAGGGACATTGACTTTGGCTACACCTTC
16,TRBV6-5,TRBD2,TRBJ2-1,.,CASSYSGLAANNEQFF,TGTGCCAGCAGTTACTCGGGTCTAGCGGCAAACAATGAGCAGTTCTTC
16,TRBV5-1,TRBD2,TRBJ2-3,.,CASSSGTISYTDTQYF,TGCGCCAGCAGCAGCGGGACTATATCTTACACAGATACGCAGTATTTT
15,TRBV11-3,TRBD1,TRBJ2-3,.,CASSPLDRGQDTQYF,TGTGCCAGCAGCCCCCTGGACAGGGGCCAAGATACGCAGTATTTT
18,TRBV28,TRBD1,TRBJ2-7,.,CASSLTGQGKFIPYEQYF,TGTGCCAGCAGTTTAACCGGACAGGGAAAATTTATACCCTACGAGCAGTACTTC
15,TRBV5-6,TRBD1,TRBJ1-1,.,CASSALGQGGTEAFF,TGTGCCAGCAGCGCCTTGGGACAGGGGGGCACTGAAGCTTTCTTT
16,TRBV15,TRBD2,TRBJ2-2,.,CATSGPAGLAGGELFF,TGTGCCACCAGCGGACCAGCGGGACTAGCGGGCGGGGAGCTGTTTTTT
14,TRBV15,.,TRBJ2-5,.,CATSRARGGETQYF,TGTGCCACCAGCAGAGCGAGAGGAGGAGAGACCCAGTACTTC
14,TRBV30,.,TRBJ1-6,.,CAWSVLGRVSPLHF,TGTGCCTGGAGTGTACTGGGCAGGGTTTCACCCCTCCACTTT
12,TRBV11-3,TRBD1,TRBJ2-7,.,CASVGQGYEQYF,TGTGCCAGCGTAGGACAGGGCTACGAGCAGTACTTC
15,TRBV7-9,TRBD2,TRBJ2-1,.,CASSRLAGDYNEQFF,TGTGCCAGCAGCCGACTAGCGGGAGATTACAATGAGCAGTTCTTC
15,TRBV27,TRBD1,TRBJ1-2,.,CASRRTGGNYVGYTF,TGTGCCAGCCGAAGGACAGGCGGGAACTATGTCGGCTACACCTTC
15,TRBV7-7,TRBD1,TRBJ2-2,.,CASSRGQGSTGELFF,TGTGCTAGCAGCAGGGGACAGGGGAGCACCGGGGAGCTGTTTTTT
13,TRBV12-5,.,TRBJ2-5,.,CASAHSSQETQYF,TGTGCTAGTGCCCACTCATCGCAAGAGACCCAGTACTTC
16,TRBV7-7,TRBD2,TRBJ2-1,.,CASSLGAGLADNEQFF,TGTGCTAGCAGCTTAGGGGCGGGACTAGCGGATAATGAGCAGTTCTTC
13,TRBV7-2,.,TRBJ1-2,.,CASSLARDYGYTF,TGTGCCAGCAGCTTAGCCAGGGACTATGGCTACACCTTC
13,TRBV11-3,.,TRBJ2-1,.,CASSLEGGDEQFF,TGTGCCAGCAGCTTAGAGGGTGGGGATGAGCAGTTCTTC
14,TRBV5-4,TRBD1,TRBJ2-5,.,CASSVQGVQETQYF,TGTGCCAGCAGCGTACAGGGGGTTCAAGAGACCCAGTACTTC
17,TRBV25-1,TRBD1,TRBJ2-1,.,CASSDDTGQGTYNEQFF,TGTGCCAGCAGTGACGACACAGGACAGGGGACCTACAATGAGCAGTTCTTC
15,TRBV10-1,.,TRBJ2-4,.,CANLAVGVAKNIQYF,TGCGCCAACTTAGCAGTCGGGGTAGCCAAAAACATTCAGTACTTC
15,TRBV28,.,TRBJ1-5,.,CASSVDGRAYQPQHF,TGTGCCAGCAGTGTTGACGGGAGGGCCTATCAGCCCCAGCATTTT
13,TRBV24-1,.,TRBJ1-2,.,CATSDLGGYGYTF,TGTGCCACCAGTGATTTGGGGGGTTATGGCTACACCTTC
13,TRBV19,.,TRBJ1-5,.,CASTPGPYQPQHF,TGTGCCAGTACCCCCGGGCCATATCAGCCCCAGCATTTT
12,TRBV18,.,TRBJ1-1,.,CASSLGVAEAFF,TGTGCCAGCTCACTCGGGGTCGCTGAAGCTTTCTTT
12,TRBV6-5,.,TRBJ2-1,.,CASTANYNEQFF,TGTGCCAGCACCGCAAACTACAATGAGCAGTTCTTC
14,TRBV18,TRBD2,TRBJ2-7,.,CASSPVSSGPEQYF,TGTGCCAGCTCACCGGTCTCTAGCGGGCCGGAGCAGTACTTC
16,TRBV12-5,.,TRBJ1-2,.,CASGGQLGPLNYGYTF,TGTGCTAGTGGTGGCCAACTGGGGCCTCTCAACTATGGCTACACCTTC
16,TRBV15,TRBD1,TRBJ1-5,.,CATRITGGYSNQPQHF,TGTGCCACCAGAATTACAGGGGGTTATAGCAATCAGCCCCAGCATTTT
15,TRBV7-3,.,TRBJ2-3,once,CASSPVGSISDTQYF,TGTGCCAGCAGCCCCGTGGGGAGCATTTCAGATACGCAGTATTTT
15,TRBV7-2,.,TRBJ2-1,.,CASSLQDSRINEQFF,TGTGCCAGCAGCTTGCAGGATTCCCGTATCAATGAGCAGTTCTTC
17,TRBV14,.,TRBJ2-1,.,CASSQPLGAGPYNEQFF,TGTGCCAGCAGCCAACCCCTGGGGGCGGGCCCCTATAATGAGCAGTTCTTC